This T cell receptor beta chain was recorded in a study of cytomegalovirus exposure and HLA in healthy donors. Amplification used 60 Vbeta primers and 13 Jbeta primers. Assay used: immunoSEQ multiplex PCR; TCRdb lists only in-frame clones, some missing. This table holds some 140,000 clones, just under 80% found once. This clone has a handful of counts. Germline CDR1 reads SGHRS; CDR2 reads YFSETQ. The ends lost 4 bases at V and 3 bases at J; junction bases unmatched: 4. The CDR3 is 14 residues long. The TCR comes from a male donor in good health and CMV-seronegative. The sample consisted of PBMCs. The J gene is TRBJ1-2, the V gene TRBV5-1, with TRBD1 identical over 9 bases. In DNA, the CDR3 is TGCGCCAGCAGCACGCGGACAGGGGACTATGGCTACACCTTC. It is translated as CASSTRTGDYGYTF.